The T cell receptor (beta chain) under discussion was sequenced for a study of T cell changes during pregnancy in multiple sclerosis. Produced via immunoSEQ multiplex PCR; TCRdb's table is partial and in-frame only. The profile shows 30,000 to 35,000 clones, 90% of them singletons. The CDR3 has 13 residues. Germline values: CDR1 LGHNA, CDR2 YNFKEQ. Deletions cut 1 base from V and 5 bases from J, with 8 bases between. The material sequenced was CD8+ T cells from peripheral blood mononuclear cells, taken after pregnancy. This receptor was identified in a female donor with multiple sclerosis, enrolled in a pregnancy study. The chain recombines TRBV4-2 with TRBJ1-1; D remains ambiguous. In DNA, the CDR3 is TGTGCCAGCAGCCAAGTGCGATGGACTGAAGCTTTCTTT. It yields the protein CASSQVRWTEAFF.